A single sample is the source of the 21 T cell receptor beta chains below, sequenced in a study of CD8+CD57+ T cells in acquired aplastic anemia. Individuals selected for sequencing had exhibited CD8+CD57+ cell expansion on flow cytometry. Profiling of TCR beta VDJ combinations and CDR3 sequences used genomic DNA as template. TCRdb re-analysed the reads in MiXCR, keeping a single row per CDR3 protein. The sample comprises 250,000 to 350,000 distinct CDR3 sequences, approximately 60% of which are singletons, and 1% to 1.5% rests with the top ten. Sequencing used sorted CD4+, CD8+, or CD8+CD57+ T cells (not recorded which) from PBMCs. Receptors originate from a human donor with aplastic anemia.

This clonotype came up many times. The chain joins TRBV29-1 to TRBJ1-2; TRBD1 aligns across 8 bases. Trimming took 7 bases from V and 7 from J; bases not matched to a gene: 5. The CDR3 loop spans 11 amino acids. Germline V CDR1 and CDR2: SQVTM, ANQGSEA. CDR3 loop: CSGDRPGGYTF. The CDR3 DNA is TGCAGCGGGGACAGGCCCGGTGGCTACACCTTC.

This clonotype showed up many times. The chain has TRBV10-1 and TRBJ2-7; D gene ambiguous. CDR1 and CDR2 (germline): WNHNN, SYGVQD (reference sequence). The CDR3 contains 15 residues. Trimming pared 4 bases from V and 4 bases from J, leaving 17 bases between. CDR3 loop: CASSAGLSLDYEQYF. DNA of the CDR3: TGCGCCAGCAGTGCTGGTCTCTCTCTGGATTACGAGCAGTACTTC.

This clonotype showed up just a few times. The genes are TRBV7-9 and TRBJ2-5; a weak D match, TRBD2 (5 bases). The V gene's germline CDR1 is SEHNR and CDR2 FQNEAQ (reference sequence). Between the trimmed V and J ends, which lost 4 bases and 7 bases, there was a span of 19 bases. CDR3 length: 15 amino acids. The CDR3 DNA reads TGTGCCAGCAGCTCCCTGGGAGCAAGCTATGGGACCCAGTACTTC. Its protein product is CASSSLGASYGTQYF.

This clonotype showed up just a few times. The chain combines TRBV20-1 with TRBJ2-2, with 8 bases lining up with TRBD1. V trimming: 1 base; J trimming: 2 bases; junction bases outside the gene matches: 3. Germline loops: CDR1 DFQATT, CDR2 SNEGSKA (reference sequence). This CDR3 spans 15 amino acids. CDR3 in amino acids: CSARVGQGNTGELFF. In nucleotides, the CDR3 is TGCAGTGCTAGAGTCGGACAGGGAAACACCGGGGAGCTGTTTTTT.

There are a few counts of this clonotype. The rearrangement links TRBV29-1 to TRBJ1-1; D is ambiguous. The V gene lost 2 bases and the J gene lost 0 bases, with 10 bases spanning the gap. The CDR3 sequence is 14 residues long. Germline-derived CDR1 and CDR2 are SQVTM and ANQGSEA. The CDR3 DNA is TGCAGCGTTGAAAGTTGGGTTATGAACACTGAAGCTTTCTTT. It translates to CSVESWVMNTEAFF.

This clonotype appeared many times. The J gene is TRBJ2-1, the V gene TRBV20-1; 8 positions agree with TRBD2. V shed 5 bases, J shed 2 bases, and the junction held 8 bases outside the gene matches. There are 15 residues in the CDR3. CDR1 and CDR2 (germline): DFQATT, SNEGSKA (reference sequence). CDR3 in amino acids: CSALPGLGTYNEQFF. In DNA form, the CDR3 reads TGCAGTGCTCTACCGGGACTAGGGACCTACAATGAGCAGTTCTTC.

The genes are TRBV20-1 and TRBJ1-2, with D possibly being TRBD1 (6 bases). Germline V gene sequence: CDR1 DFQATT, CDR2 SNEGSKA (reference sequence). V lost 2 bases and J lost 1, with 14 bases in between. This CDR3 spans 15 amino acids. The CDR3 loop reads CSARRLAGVNYGYTF. The CDR3 DNA reads as TGCAGTGCTAGAAGGTTGGCAGGGGTTAACTATGGCTACACCTTC.

The genes are TRBV2 and TRBJ1-1; TRBD1 might be the D (6 bases). This CDR3 is built from 14 residues. V was shortened by 7 bases and J by 4 bases, with 16 bases between the two germline ends. Germline CDR1 and CDR2: SNHLY and FYNNEI. DNA of the CDR3: TGTGCCAGCAAGCGGGGGCCAGGGTTCACTGAAGCTTTCTTT. Translation gives CASKRGPGFTEAFF.

The J gene is TRBJ2-7, the V gene TRBV12-3 or TRBV12-4; D is ambiguous. The CDR3 contains 15 residues. Trimming removed 5 bases from V and 5 bases from J, with 19 bases in between. The CDR3 coding sequence is TGTGCCAGCAGTCCTAAAGTGGCGAGTTTTGACGAGCAGTACTTC. It codes for CASSPKVASFDEQYF.

The chain is built from TRBV24-1 and TRBJ2-1; 10 bases are shared with TRBD1. The CDR3 covers 15 residues. Germline V gives CDR1 KGHDR, CDR2 SFDVKD. The J segment lost 7 bases and the V segment lost 1 base, leaving 3 bases of the junction unmatched. The CDR3 here is CATSDLGTGANEQFF. CDR3 DNA sequence: TGTGCCACCAGTGATTTAGGGACAGGGGCGAATGAGCAGTTCTTC.

This clonotype was seen many times. The chain joins TRBV7-9 to TRBJ1-5; 12 bases line up with TRBD1. The CDR3 contains 16 residues. CDR1 is SEHNR and CDR2 is FQNEAQ in the germline V gene (reference sequence). V lost 3 bases to trimming and J lost 6 bases; unmatched junction nucleotides: 6. CDR3 coding DNA: TGTGCCAGCAGCTTCTCCGGGACAGGGGGCGGTCAGCCCCAGCATTTT. Amino acid sequence: CASSFSGTGGGQPQHF. The full variable domain, in which reference TRBV7-9 and TRBJ1-5 provide the parts outside the CDR3, is DTGVSQNPRHKITKRGQNVTFRCDPISEHNRLYWYRQTLGQGPEFLTYFQNEAQLEKSRLLSDRFSAERPKGSFSTLEIQRTEQGDSAMYLCASSFSGTGGGQPQHFGDGTRLSIL.

The chain uses TRBV7-3 and TRBJ1-2; possibly TRBD1 for D (5 bases). V was clipped by 4 bases and J by 6 bases, with 15 bases between them. Germline V CDR1 and CDR2: SGHTA, FQGTGA. CDR3 length: 14 amino acids. The CDR3 loop is CASSSAGGRDGYTF. As DNA, the CDR3 is TGTGCCAGCAGCTCGGCGGGGGGGAGGGATGGCTACACCTTC.

The chain links TRBV19 to TRBJ2-1; 11 nucleotides align to TRBD1. J gave up 9 bases and V 0 bases, and 7 bases lay outside the gene matches. This CDR3 is built from 16 residues. The germline gives CDR1 LNHDA, CDR2 SQIVND (reference sequence). CDR3 coding DNA: TGTGCCAGTAGTATAGATCCCGGACAGGGGGCATCTGAGCAGTTCTTC. Encoded protein: CASSIDPGQGASEQFF.

This rearrangement joins TRBV10-1 to TRBJ2-6, with TRBD1 matching 7 bases. Germline V gene sequence: CDR1 WNHNN, CDR2 SYGVQD (reference sequence). This CDR3 has 13 residues. The V segment lost 2 bases and the J segment 12 bases; nucleotides outside the gene matches: 4. The CDR3 loop is CASSELRDSVLTF. As DNA, the CDR3 is TGCGCCAGCAGTGAGCTCCGGGACAGCGTCCTGACTTTC.

This clonotype occurred a few times. The conserved closing phenylalanine or tryptophan is absent in this CDR3, likely reflecting a read error. The DNA is omitted, as the CDR3 cannot be located on it reliably, and the CDR3 follows TCRdb's listing. The rearrangement uses TRBV9 and TRBJ2-7; the table gives TRBD2 as D, unverified against the DNA. The CDR3 is made up of 11 amino acids, end residues included. Germline assignment: CDR1 SGDLS and CDR2 YYNGEE. This CDR3 is CASNIMLSLAG.

The rearrangement joins TRBV29-1 to TRBJ1-1; D might be TRBD1 (5 bases). V lost 4 bases and J lost 4, with 7 bases in between. This CDR3 is built from 11 residues. Germline V lookup: CDR1 SQVTM, CDR2 ANQGSEA. The CDR3 sequence is CSVGGSTEAFF. CDR3 sequence (DNA): TGCAGCGTTGGGGGCAGCACTGAAGCTTTCTTT.

The chain joins TRBV5-1 to TRBJ1-1; perhaps TRBD1 as D (5 bases). The CDR3 totals 13 residues. V gave up 4 bases and J gave up 5 bases, with 12 bases separating them. Germline V CDR1 and CDR2: SGHRS, YFSETQ. This CDR3 is CASSRDLGTEAFF. CDR3 DNA: TGCGCCAGCAGCCGGGACCTGGGGACTGAAGCTTTCTTT.

This chain uses TRBV9 with TRBJ1-6; 11 bases map to TRBD1. This CDR3 contains 14 residues. Trimming cost V 4 bases and J 15 bases; bases outside gene matches: 9. Germline loops: CDR1 SGDLS, CDR2 YYNGEE. CDR3 region: CASSFGQGAILLHF. CDR3 sequence (DNA): TGTGCCAGCAGCTTCGGACAGGGGGCCATACTCCTCCACTTT. Full variable domain (remainder filled in from reference TRBV9 and TRBJ1-6): DSGVTQTPKHLITATGQRVTLRCSPRSGDLSVYWYQQSLDQGLQFLIQYYNGEERAKGNILERFSAQQFPDLHSELNLSSLELGDSALYFCASSFGQGAILLHFGNGTRLTVT.

The rearrangement joins TRBV20-1 to TRBJ2-1; the D is unclear. Germline CDR1 is DFQATT and CDR2 is SNEGSKA (reference sequence). Trimming took off 0 bases at V and 6 bases at J, with 9 bases between the two ends. The CDR3 consists of 13 residues. The CDR3 DNA follows: TGCAGTGCTAGAGATCTTTGGGGCAATGAGCAGTTCTTC. It translates to CSARDLWGNEQFF.

V is TRBV10-3 and J is TRBJ1-6; weak D call: TRBD1 (6 bases). The CDR3 extends over 15 amino acids. V dropped 4 bases and J dropped 3 bases, with 10 bases sitting between them. Germline loops: CDR1 ENHRY, CDR2 SYGVKD. This chain's CDR3 is CAISVGGGYNSPLHF. CDR3 DNA: TGTGCCATCAGTGTTGGAGGGGGCTATAATTCACCCCTCCACTTT.

The chain has TRBV11-3 and TRBJ2-3; 7 bases map to TRBD1. CDR3 length: 15 amino acids. The V gene end was trimmed by 5 bases and the J gene end by 2 bases; junction bases not matched to a gene: 7. Germline assignment: CDR1 SGHNT and CDR2 YENEEA. The CDR3 loop reads CASSLLGQVTDTQYF. CDR3 nucleotides: TGTGCCAGCAGCCTTCTCGGACAGGTCACAGATACGCAGTATTTT.